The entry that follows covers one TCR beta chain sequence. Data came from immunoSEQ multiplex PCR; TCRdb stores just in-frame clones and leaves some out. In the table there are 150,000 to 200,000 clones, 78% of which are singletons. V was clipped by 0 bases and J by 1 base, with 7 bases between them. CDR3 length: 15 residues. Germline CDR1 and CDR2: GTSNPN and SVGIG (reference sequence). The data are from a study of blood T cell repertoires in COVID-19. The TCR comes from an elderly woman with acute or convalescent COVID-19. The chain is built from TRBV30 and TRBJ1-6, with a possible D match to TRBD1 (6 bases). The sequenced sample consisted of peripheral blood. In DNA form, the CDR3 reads TGTGCCTGGAGTGTACAGGGATCCTATAATTCACCCCTCCACTTT. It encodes CAWSVQGSYNSPLHF. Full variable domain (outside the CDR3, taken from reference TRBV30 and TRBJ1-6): SQTIHQWPATLVQPVGSPLSLECTVEGTSNPNLYWYRQAAGRGLQLLFYSVGIGQISSEVPQNLSASRPQDRQFILSSKKLLLSDSGFYLCAWSVQGSYNSPLHFGNGTRLTVT.